This T cell receptor (beta chain) was sequenced for a study of blood T cell repertoires in COVID-19. Study-wide context: T cells, B-cell-depleted T cells, or PBMCs supplied cDNA or gDNA.

Deletions cut 1 base from V and 1 base from J, with 10 bases between. CDR1 is MNHNS, CDR2 SASEGT, per germline. The CDR3 contains 15 residues. Method: immunoSEQ multiplex PCR; TCRdb's copy keeps in-frame clones and lacks some. The data contain about 100,000 clones, around 79% of them singletons. This sequence joins TRBV6-1 and TRBJ1-1; D ambiguous. The sample comprised peripheral blood. The clonotype was recovered from a human donor in a cohort sampled during active COVID-19. CDR3 residues: CASSEVGTANTEAFF. CDR3 sequence (DNA): TGTGCCAGCAGTGAAGTTGGCACAGCGAACACTGAAGCTTTCTTT.